The entry below describes one T cell receptor beta chain. Its antigen remains unknown. The entry originates in a study of CD8 T cells in ankylosing spondylitis. V lost 4 bases and J 9 bases, leaving 9 bases between the germline ends. The CDR3 runs 12 residues. The germline gives CDR1 MDHEN, CDR2 SYDVKM. TCRdb processed the 5' RACE reads anew with MiXCR; each CDR3 protein has one entry. The sample contains a few hundred thousand distinct CDR3 sequences, approximately 20% of which appear only once. Study results and limitations: Clones linked to the disease showed a CD8+ phenotype. They occurred at relatively low frequencies in peripheral blood. Significant enrichment of disease-linked clones was reportedly seen in matched ankylosing spondylitis synovial fluid. Characteristic of ankylosing spondylitis blood, it appeared, was a TCR beta motif comprising about eight highly homologous variants.

V usage is TRBV28 and J usage is TRBJ2-2; D unresolved. Sequenced material: blood, either unsorted or a sorted T cell fraction (not recorded which). This clonotype was obtained from a male donor with ankylosing spondylitis. CDR3 region: CASSSSPWELFF. The CDR3 DNA is TGTGCCAGCAGTTCCTCCCCCTGGGAGCTGTTTTTT.